Presented here are 28 T cell receptor beta chains from one specimen sequenced in a study of OX40 agonist ivuxolimab in advanced cancers. This table comes from immunoSEQ multiplex PCR, and its TCRdb copy is limited to in-frame clones, with some not included. The sample shows about 79,000 clones, less than 95% of them seen only once. The sample consisted of CD4+ or CD8+ T cells sorted from blood, taken in a trial of the OX40 agonist ivuxolimab. Receptors originate from an adult with an advanced solid tumor such as melanoma, head and neck, liver or kidney cancer.

The chain is built from TRBV5-1 and TRBJ1-4, with 7 bases fitting TRBD1. CDR1 is SGHRS, CDR2 YFSETQ, per germline. The trim removed 4 bases at V and 5 bases at J, leaving 8 bases unmatched. This CDR3 comprises 15 residues. The CDR3 sequence is CASSATGNYNEKLFF. In DNA form, the CDR3 reads TGCGCCAGCAGCGCGACAGGGAATTACAATGAAAAACTGTTTTTT.

The V and J genes are TRBV6-4 and TRBJ2-7; 8 bases match TRBD1. The germline V gene encodes CDR1 MRHNA and CDR2 SNTAGT. With V trimmed by 6 bases and J by 3 bases, 7 bases remained unmatched. The CDR3 runs 14 residues. In DNA form, the CDR3 reads TGTGCCAGCAGGAAGGGGACAGGTTTCTACGAGCAGTACGTC. Protein: CASRKGTGFYEQYV.

This sequence joins TRBV10-2 and TRBJ2-7; 7 bases map to TRBD1. Per the germline V gene, CDR1 is WSHSY and CDR2 is SAAADI. J lost 2 bases, V lost 5 bases, and 3 bases had no gene match. The CDR3 totals 13 residues. The DNA of the CDR3 is TGCGCCAGCAGTCCCCAGGGGGCCTACGAGCAGTACTTC. It codes for CASSPQGAYEQYF.

The V gene is TRBV19, the J gene TRBJ1-6; D possibly corresponds to TRBD1 (6 bases). The germline V and J ends were trimmed by 5 bases and 9 bases, with 14 bases remaining between them. Germline CDR1 is LNHDA and CDR2 is SQIVND (reference sequence). CDR3 length: 14 amino acids. This chain's CDR3 is CASSRQASGSPLHF. CDR3 bases: TGTGCCAGTAGTCGACAGGCCTCGGGTTCACCCCTCCACTTT.

The genes are TRBV6-5 and TRBJ1-6, with 7 bases identical to TRBD1. The CDR3 spans 14 residues. After removal of 4 bases from V and 6 bases from J, the junction contained 3 bases not matched to a gene. The germline V gene encodes CDR1 MNHEY and CDR2 SVGAGI. CDR3 protein: CASSSGTVNSPLHF. CDR3 DNA: TGTGCCAGCAGTTCCGGGACAGTTAATTCACCCCTCCACTTT.

The gene calls are TRBV2 and TRBJ1-6; D possibly corresponds to TRBD1 (5 bases). V was clipped by 2 bases and J by 9 bases, with 14 bases between them. This CDR3 region has 15 residues. Germline V CDR1 and CDR2: SNHLY, FYNNEI. CDR3 protein: CASSEYRGQGSPLHF. The DNA for the CDR3 is TGTGCCAGCAGTGAATATCGGGGCCAGGGTTCACCCCTCCACTTT.

The chain carries TRBV9 and TRBJ2-5, with D possibly matching TRBD2 (7 bases). Deletions cut 0 bases from V and 2 bases from J, with 11 bases between. Germline V lookup: CDR1 SGDLS, CDR2 YYNGEE. The CDR3 is 15 amino acids. The CDR3 DNA reads as TGTGCCAGCAGCGTAGCCGGGGGGCTGCAAGAGACCCAGTACTTC. It yields the protein CASSVAGGLQETQYF.

This clone was observed a single time. This chain joins TRBV18 and TRBJ2-5, with TRBD1 matching over 10 bases. The J segment lost 4 bases and the V segment lost 3 bases, leaving 5 bases of the junction unmatched. Germline loops: CDR1 KGHSH, CDR2 LQKENI. CDR3 size: 15 residues. CDR3 DNA sequence: TGTGCCAGCTCACCTTCTGACAGGGGGCGAGAGACCCAGTACTTC. This codes for CASSPSDRGRETQYF.

This chain links TRBV15 with TRBJ1-5; 8 bases are shared with TRBD1. The CDR3 length is 16 residues. The trim removed 1 base at V and 1 base at J, leaving 3 bases unmatched. Germline V gene sequence: CDR1 LNHNV, CDR2 YYDKDF (reference sequence). The CDR3 region has the DNA TGTGCCACCAGCAGAGCAGGGGGCAAGAGCAATCAGCCCCAGCATTTT. As protein: CATSRAGGKSNQPQHF.

This chain links TRBV7-6 with TRBJ1-1, with 7 bases aligning to TRBD1. Germline V gene data show CDR1 as SGHVS and CDR2 as FNYEAQ. There are 13 residues in the CDR3. The trim removed 3 bases at V and 8 bases at J, leaving 6 bases unmatched. The CDR3: CASSFDPGQEAFF. The DNA of the CDR3 is TGTGCCAGCAGCTTCGACCCGGGACAGGAAGCTTTCTTT.

This clone was observed a few times. This chain connects TRBV7-9 to TRBJ2-5, with D possibly being TRBD2 (7 bases). There are 12 residues in the CDR3. With 4 bases removed from V and 9 bases from J, the gap between germline ends came to 12 bases. Germline CDR1 is SEHNR and CDR2 is FQNEAQ (reference sequence). The CDR3 sequence is CASSSLGGAQYF. In nucleotides, the CDR3 is TGTGCCAGCAGCTCCCTAGGGGGGGCCCAGTACTTC.

V is TRBV5-1 and J is TRBJ2-3, with 8 bases fitting TRBD2. Germline trimming cut 4 bases from V and 5 bases from J; bases unmatched to any gene: 12. This CDR3 comprises 16 residues. Germline CDR1 reads SGHRS; CDR2 reads YFSETQ. The CDR3 nucleotides read TGCGCCAGCAGCCCAGGCAACGGGGGGGCTGGAGATACGCAGTATTTT. It encodes CASSPGNGGAGDTQYF.

This chain joins TRBV19 and TRBJ2-6; D not certain. The CDR3 runs 15 residues. V was trimmed by 3 bases and J by 0 bases, leaving 6 bases between them. Per the germline V gene, CDR1 is LNHDA and CDR2 is SQIVND (reference sequence). CDR3 DNA sequence: TGTGCCAGTAGTATTACCAGCTCTGGGGCCAACGTCCTGACTTTC. Translation: CASSITSSGANVLTF.

The rearrangement uses TRBV29-1 and TRBJ1-2; possible D gene TRBD1, 6 bases. V was trimmed by 0 bases and J by 6 bases, leaving 17 bases between them. Germline values: CDR1 SQVTM, CDR2 ANQGSEA. The length of the CDR3 is 15 residues. The CDR3 region is CSVEDPGGNRDGYTF. The DNA of the CDR3 is TGCAGCGTTGAAGATCCGGGGGGCAATCGGGATGGCTACACCTTC.

The J gene is TRBJ2-2, the V gene TRBV19; no firm D call. The CDR3 is 11 amino acids. Trimming stripped 3 bases from V and 7 bases from J, with 3 bases between. Germline lookup yields CDR1 LNHDA and CDR2 SQIVND (reference sequence). CDR3: CASSMLGELFF. In DNA, the CDR3 is TGTGCCAGTAGTATGCTCGGGGAGCTGTTTTTT. Drawing the rest from reference TRBV19 and TRBJ2-2, the complete variable domain is DGGITQSPKYLFRKEGQNVTLSCEQNLNHDAMYWYRQDPGQGLRLIYYSQIVNDFQKGDIAEGYSVSREKKESFPLTVTSAQKNPTAFYLCASSMLGELFFGEGSRLTVL.

CDR3 in amino acids: CASSSQGAGNTIYF. The CDR3 DNA reads TGTGCCAGCAGTTCACAGGGCGCTGGAAACACCATATATTTT. V gene TRBV27 combines with J gene TRBJ1-3, with D tentatively TRBD1 (6 bases). From germline, CDR1 is MNHEY and CDR2 SMNVEV (reference sequence). Trimming left V 4 bases short and J 2 bases short, with 9 bases between. The CDR3 runs 14 residues.

This chain uses TRBV2 with TRBJ1-3; 7 nucleotides line up with TRBD1. The CDR3 sequence is 14 residues long. Germline V gene lookup returns CDR1 SNHLY and CDR2 FYNNEI. Losses at the gene ends were 7 bases for V and 5 bases for J; bases not matched to a gene: 8. The CDR3 DNA reads TGTGCCAGCACCCGGACAGGTCCCAGAAACACCATATATTTT. Amino acids: CASTRTGPRNTIYF.

Only a few counts were recorded for this clone. The chain uses TRBV27 and TRBJ2-1; 7 nucleotides align to TRBD2. Losses at the gene ends were 4 bases for V and 7 bases for J; bases not matched to a gene: 7. The V gene's germline CDR1 is MNHEY and CDR2 SMNVEV (reference sequence). This CDR3 is 14 amino acids long. CDR3 sequence reads: CASSSTNSGNEQFF. The CDR3 nucleotides are TGTGCCAGCAGTTCTACCAATAGCGGGAATGAGCAGTTCTTC.

J is TRBJ2-5 and V is TRBV11-2, with TRBD1 matching 9 bases. J was trimmed by 5 bases and V by 5 bases; bases with no gene match: 12. The CDR3 has 16 amino acids. Germline values: CDR1 SGHAT, CDR2 FQNNGV. The CDR3 DNA sequence: TGTGCCAGCAGCCCCAAACCGGGACAGGGTCCTGAGACCCAGTACTTC. The encoded protein is CASSPKPGQGPETQYF.

With regard to this clone: Other DNA sequences in the sample encode the same CDR3. CDR3 sequence reads: CASSSTEDTEAFF. The CDR3 nucleotides are TGTGCCAGCAGCTCCACAGAGGACACTGAAGCTTTCTTT. The chain is built from TRBV7-6 and TRBJ1-1, with unresolved D. V was pared by 4 bases and J by 3 bases, with 9 bases between. CDR3 length: 13 residues. In germline, CDR1 is SGHVS, CDR2 FNYEAQ. Using reference TRBV7-6 and TRBJ1-1 for the parts outside the CDR3, the full variable domain is GAGVSQSPRYKVTKRGQDVALRCDPISGHVSLYWYRQALGQGPEFLTYFNYEAQQDKSGLPNDRFSAERPEGSISTLTIQRTEQRDSAMYRCASSSTEDTEAFFGQGTRLTVV.

V usage is TRBV18 and J usage is TRBJ2-1, with D hard to call. Trimming took 9 bases from V and 2 from J, leaving 17 bases between them. The CDR3 length is 15 residues. CDR1 and CDR2 from the germline V gene are KGHSH and LQKENI. For the CDR3, the DNA is TGTGCCAGTTCCCCGCCGGGCGGAACCTACAATGAGCAGTTCTTC. Amino acid sequence: CASSPPGGTYNEQFF.

The rearrangement uses TRBV7-8 and TRBJ1-3; D remains unclear. Germline V CDR1 and CDR2: SGHVS, FQNEAQ. The CDR3 totals 15 residues. The V end was cut by 1 base, the J end by 3 bases, with 10 bases between. CDR3 in DNA: TGTGCCAGCAGCTTAGGGCCGGACGGTGGAAACACCATATATTTT. This translates into CASSLGPDGGNTIYF.

The chain is built from TRBV6-5 and TRBJ2-7; D possibly corresponds to TRBD2 (7 bases). Trimming pared 2 bases from V and 6 bases from J, leaving 17 bases between. Germline CDR1 and CDR2: MNHEY and SVGAGI. The CDR3 is 15 amino acids. CDR3 in amino acids: CASSYGRGKLGEQYF. CDR3 DNA: TGTGCCAGCAGTTACGGGAGGGGGAAACTGGGCGAGCAGTACTTC.

The chain is built from TRBV25-1 and TRBJ2-2; TRBD1 agrees at 10 bases. CDR3 length: 15 amino acids. V dropped 6 bases and J dropped 7; count of bases not matched to a gene: 8. Germline V gene lookup returns CDR1 MGHDK and CDR2 SYGVNS. The CDR3 is CASSLETGGFGELFF. The DNA of the CDR3 is TGTGCCAGCAGCCTGGAGACAGGGGGCTTCGGGGAGCTGTTTTTT.

This chain uses TRBV7-2 with TRBJ1-1; D perhaps matches TRBD1 (5 bases). Trimming stripped 5 bases from V and 1 base from J, with 14 bases between. The V gene's germline CDR1 is SGHTA and CDR2 FQGNSA. CDR3 length: 15 amino acids. CDR3 residues: CASSEPGRKNTEAFF. In nucleotides, the CDR3 is TGTGCCAGCAGCGAGCCGGGACGGAAGAACACTGAAGCTTTCTTT. The whole variable domain, remainder taken from reference TRBV7-2 and TRBJ1-1, is GAGVSQSPSNKVTEKGKDVELRCDPISGHTALYWYRQSLGQGLEFLIYFQGNSAPDKSGLPSDRFSAERTGGSVSTLTIQRTQQEDSAVYLCASSEPGRKNTEAFFGQGTRLTVV.

The V and J genes are TRBV19 and TRBJ1-4, with D perhaps TRBD1 (5 bases). Germline-derived CDR1 and CDR2 are LNHDA and SQIVND (reference sequence). V gave up 5 bases and J gave up 4 bases, with 11 bases separating them. CDR3 length equals 14 residues. The CDR3 sequence is CASSSRQLNEKLFF. CDR3 bases: TGTGCCAGTAGTTCGCGACAGCTTAATGAAAAACTGTTTTTT.

This chain links TRBV30 with TRBJ1-5, with 11 positions matching TRBD1. V shed 4 bases, J shed 7 bases, and the junction held 3 bases outside the gene matches. Germline CDR1 and CDR2: GTSNPN and SVGIG (reference sequence). The CDR3 is 13 residues long. This chain's CDR3 is CAWKDRGQQPQHF. The CDR3 DNA sequence: TGTGCCTGGAAGGACAGGGGGCAACAGCCCCAGCATTTT.

The rearrangement joins TRBV6-5 to TRBJ2-2, with a weak D call TRBD1 (6 bases). V was clipped by 5 bases and J by 8 bases, with 12 bases between them. The V gene's germline CDR1 is MNHEY and CDR2 SVGAGI. The CDR3 covers 13 residues. CDR3 region: CASSKSGVGELFF. CDR3 sequence (DNA): TGTGCCAGCAGTAAATCAGGGGTTGGGGAGCTGTTTTTT.